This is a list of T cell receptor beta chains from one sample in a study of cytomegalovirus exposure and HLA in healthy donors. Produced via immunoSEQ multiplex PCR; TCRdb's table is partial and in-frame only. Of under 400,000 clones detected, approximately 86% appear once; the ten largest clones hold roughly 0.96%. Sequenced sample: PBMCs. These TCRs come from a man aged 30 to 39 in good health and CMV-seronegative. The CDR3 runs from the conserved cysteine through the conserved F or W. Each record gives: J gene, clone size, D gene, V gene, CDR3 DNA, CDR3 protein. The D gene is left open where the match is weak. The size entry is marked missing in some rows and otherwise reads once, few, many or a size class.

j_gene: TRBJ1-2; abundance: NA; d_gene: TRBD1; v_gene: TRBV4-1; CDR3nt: TGCGCCAGCAGCTCATCAGGGGGCCACTATGGCTACACCTTC; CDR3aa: CASSSSGGHYGYTF
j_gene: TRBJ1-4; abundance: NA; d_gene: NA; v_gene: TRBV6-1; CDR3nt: TGTGCCAGCAGTGAAGGGTGGCAGGGTGAAAAACTGTTTTTT; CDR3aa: CASSEGWQGEKLFF
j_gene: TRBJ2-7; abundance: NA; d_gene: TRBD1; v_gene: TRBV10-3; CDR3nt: TGTGCCATCAGCGGGACAGGGAGCTCCTACGAGCAGTACTTC; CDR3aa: CAISGTGSSYEQYF
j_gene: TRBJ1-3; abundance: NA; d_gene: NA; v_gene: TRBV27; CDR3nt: TGTGCCAGCAGTCAAGGGGGACGCGGAAACACCATATATTTT; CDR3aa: CASSQGGRGNTIYF
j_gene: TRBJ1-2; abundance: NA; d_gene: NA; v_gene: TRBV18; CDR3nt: TGTGCCAGCTCACCAATGGGCAGGGTGGACTATGGCTACACCTTC; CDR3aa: CASSPMGRVDYGYTF
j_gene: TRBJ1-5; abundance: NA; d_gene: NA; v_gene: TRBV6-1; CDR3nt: TGTGCCAGCAGTGGGTCGGTCAGGGGAAGCAATCAGCCCCAGCATTTT; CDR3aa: CASSGSVRGSNQPQHF
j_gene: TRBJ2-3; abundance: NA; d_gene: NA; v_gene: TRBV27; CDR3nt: TGTGCCAGCAGTGGACCGGGGGATACGCAGTATTTT; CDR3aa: CASSGPGDTQYF
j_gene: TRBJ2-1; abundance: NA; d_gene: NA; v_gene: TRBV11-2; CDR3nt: TGTGCCAGCAGTTCCACAGGGGGGGCTTGGGGTGAGCAGTTCTTC; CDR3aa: CASSSTGGAWGEQFF
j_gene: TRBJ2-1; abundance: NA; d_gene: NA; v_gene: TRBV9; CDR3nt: TGTGCCAGCAGCGTAGCTACGGGAGGACAGAGAAACAATGAGCAGTTCTTC; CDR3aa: CASSVATGGQRNNEQFF
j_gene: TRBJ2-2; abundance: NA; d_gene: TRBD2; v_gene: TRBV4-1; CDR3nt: TGCGCCAGCAGTCTCTATGGACTAGCGGGGGGGCGGGACACCGGGGAGCTGTTTTTT; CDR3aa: CASSLYGLAGGRDTGELFF
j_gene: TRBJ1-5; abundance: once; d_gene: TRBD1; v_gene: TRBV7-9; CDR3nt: TGTGCCAGCAGCCAGGGGGGAGGCAATCAGCCCCAGCATTTT; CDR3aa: CASSQGGGNQPQHF
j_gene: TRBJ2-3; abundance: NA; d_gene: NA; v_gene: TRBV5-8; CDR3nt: TGTGCCAGCAGTCCCGGGAGGGGGCGGACGACAGATACGCAGTATTTT; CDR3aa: CASSPGRGRTTDTQYF
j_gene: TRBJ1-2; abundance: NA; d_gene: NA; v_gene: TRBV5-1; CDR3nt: TGCGCCAGCAGCTTGGAGGGGAGGGCCGGCGTGTCATCTAACTATGGCTACACCTTC; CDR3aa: CASSLEGRAGVSSNYGYTF
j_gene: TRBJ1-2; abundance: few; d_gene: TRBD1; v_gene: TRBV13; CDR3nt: TGTGCCAGCAGCTTAAACAGGGGACGCTATGGTGGCTACACCTTC; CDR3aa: CASSLNRGRYGGYTF
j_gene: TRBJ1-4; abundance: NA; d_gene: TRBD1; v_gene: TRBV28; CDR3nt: TGTGCCAGCAGTTTAGGCAGGGGGTCTGAAAAACTGTTTTTT; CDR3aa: CASSLGRGSEKLFF
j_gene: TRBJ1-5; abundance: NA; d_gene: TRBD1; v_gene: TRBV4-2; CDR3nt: TGTGCCAGCAGCCAGACAGGGGGCCAGCCCCAGCATTTT; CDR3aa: CASSQTGGQPQHF
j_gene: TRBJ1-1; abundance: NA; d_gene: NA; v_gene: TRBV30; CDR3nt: TGTGCCTGGAGTTCAGGGGACCTATTCGTGGAAGCTTTCTTT; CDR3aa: CAWSSGDLFVEAFF
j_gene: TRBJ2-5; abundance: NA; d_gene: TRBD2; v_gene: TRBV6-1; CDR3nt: TGTGCCAGCAGTGAAGGGGCGGGGGGGCCTCTAGAGACCCAGTACTTC; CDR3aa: CASSEGAGGPLETQYF
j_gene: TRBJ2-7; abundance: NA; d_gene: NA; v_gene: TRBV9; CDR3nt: TGTGCCAGCAGCGCGACAGGCGTCGAGCAGTACTTC; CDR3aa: CASSATGVEQYF
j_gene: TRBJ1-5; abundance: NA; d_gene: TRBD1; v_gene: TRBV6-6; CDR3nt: TGTGCCAGCACCGCCCCCGGACAGGTCAGTCAGCCCCAGCATTTT; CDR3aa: CASTAPGQVSQPQHF
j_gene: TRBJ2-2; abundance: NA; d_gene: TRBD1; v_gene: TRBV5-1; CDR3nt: TGCGCCAGCAGCTTGGTGCCTCCGACGGACAGGGTAGCCGGGGAGCTGTTTTTT; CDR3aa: CASSLVPPTDRVAGELFF
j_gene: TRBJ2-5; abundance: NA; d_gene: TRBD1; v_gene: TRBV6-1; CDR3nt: TGTGCCAGCAGGCACCACCGGGACAGGGGTCAGACCCAGTACTTC; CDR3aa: CASRHHRDRGQTQYF
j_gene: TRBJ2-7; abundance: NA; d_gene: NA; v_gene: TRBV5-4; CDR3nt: TGTGCCAGCAGTTCGCCTGTCGTGGGCACCTACGAGCAGTACTTC; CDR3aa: CASSSPVVGTYEQYF
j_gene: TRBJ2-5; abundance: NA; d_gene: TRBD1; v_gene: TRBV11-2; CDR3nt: TGTGCCAGCAGCCCAGACAGGGGTGAGACCCAGTACTTC; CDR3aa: CASSPDRGETQYF
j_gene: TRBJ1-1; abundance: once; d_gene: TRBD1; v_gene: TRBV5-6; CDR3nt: TGTGCCAGCAGCTCCCTGCAAAACAGGGGCCCGTTGAACACTGAAGCTTTCTTT; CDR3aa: CASSSLQNRGPLNTEAFF
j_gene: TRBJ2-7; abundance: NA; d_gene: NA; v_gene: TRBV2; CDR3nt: TGTGCCAGCAGTCCCTGGGGCGACGAGCAGTACTTC; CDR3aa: CASSPWGDEQYF
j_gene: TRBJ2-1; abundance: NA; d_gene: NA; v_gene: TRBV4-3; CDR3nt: TGCGCCAGCAGCCAAGATCGACGGGACTACAATGAGCAGTTCTTC; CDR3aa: CASSQDRRDYNEQFF
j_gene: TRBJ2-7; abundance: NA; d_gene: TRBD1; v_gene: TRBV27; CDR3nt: TGTGCCAGCAGTTCCGGACAGGTAAACTACGAGCAGTACTTC; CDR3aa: CASSSGQVNYEQYF
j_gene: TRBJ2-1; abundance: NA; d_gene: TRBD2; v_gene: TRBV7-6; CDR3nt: TGTGCCAGCAGCTTAGGCCGGGCGGGGGTCGGGAATGAGCAGTTCTTC; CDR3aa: CASSLGRAGVGNEQFF
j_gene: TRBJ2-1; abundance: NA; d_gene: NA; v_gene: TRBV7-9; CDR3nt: TGTGCCAGCAGCTTAGTTGGTAGCTCCTACAATGAGCAGTTCTTC; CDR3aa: CASSLVGSSYNEQFF
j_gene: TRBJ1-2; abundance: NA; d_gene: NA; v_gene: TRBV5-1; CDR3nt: TGCGCCAGCAGCTCCGGTTCGCATGGCTACACCTTC; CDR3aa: CASSSGSHGYTF
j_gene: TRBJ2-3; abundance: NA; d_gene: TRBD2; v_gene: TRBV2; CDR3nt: TGTGCCAGCATGAGGACTAGCGGGGGCACAGATACGCAGTATTTT; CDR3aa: CASMRTSGGTDTQYF
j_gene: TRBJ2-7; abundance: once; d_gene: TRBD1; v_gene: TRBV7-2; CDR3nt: TGTGCCAGCAGCTTTGCAGGGGGAGTGCCCTCCGAGCAGTACTTC; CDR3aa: CASSFAGGVPSEQYF
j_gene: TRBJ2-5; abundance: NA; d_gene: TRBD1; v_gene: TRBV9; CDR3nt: TGTGCCAGCAGCGTAGGAAGGGGGCGAGAGACCCAGTACTTC; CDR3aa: CASSVGRGRETQYF
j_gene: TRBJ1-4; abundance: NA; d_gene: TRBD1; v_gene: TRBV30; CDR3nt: TGTGCCTGGAGTCGGGACAGGGGCCGAGAAAGTAATGAAAAACTGTTTTTT; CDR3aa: CAWSRDRGRESNEKLFF
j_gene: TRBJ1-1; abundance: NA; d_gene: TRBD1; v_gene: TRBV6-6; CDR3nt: TGTGCCAGCAGTCGACAGGGAGTCGGAAACACTGAAGCTTTCTTT; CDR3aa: CASSRQGVGNTEAFF
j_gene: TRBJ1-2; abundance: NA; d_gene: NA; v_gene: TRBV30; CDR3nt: TGTGCCTGGAGCTATCAGGGGTACTATGGCTACACCTTC; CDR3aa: CAWSYQGYYGYTF
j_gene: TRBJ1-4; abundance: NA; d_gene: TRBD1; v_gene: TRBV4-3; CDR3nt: TGCGCCAGCAGCCGAGTAGACAGGGCTGGCGAAAAACTGTTTTTT; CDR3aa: CASSRVDRAGEKLFF
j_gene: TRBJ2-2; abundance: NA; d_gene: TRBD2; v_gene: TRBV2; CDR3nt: TGTGCCAGCAGTATCGGGACTAGCGGGCCTACTTACACCGGGGAGCTGTTTTTT; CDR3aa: CASSIGTSGPTYTGELFF
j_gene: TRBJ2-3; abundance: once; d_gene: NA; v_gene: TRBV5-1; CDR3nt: TGCGCCAGCAGCGATGGGTCGAAGGCGGCAGATACGCAGTATTTT; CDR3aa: CASSDGSKAADTQYF
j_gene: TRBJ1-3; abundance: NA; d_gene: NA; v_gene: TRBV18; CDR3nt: TGTGCCAGCTCGGGGGGAGCTGGAAACACCATATATTTT; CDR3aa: CASSGGAGNTIYF
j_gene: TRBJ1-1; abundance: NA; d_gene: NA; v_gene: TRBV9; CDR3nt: TGTGCCAGCAGCGTAGCAGCGACGGGAGGGTTGGGTGAAGCTTTCTTT; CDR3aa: CASSVAATGGLGEAFF
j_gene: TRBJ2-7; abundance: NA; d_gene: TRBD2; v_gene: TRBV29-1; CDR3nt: TGCAGCGCTAGCGGGGGCCGCTACGAGCAGTACTTC; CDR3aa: CSASGGRYEQYF
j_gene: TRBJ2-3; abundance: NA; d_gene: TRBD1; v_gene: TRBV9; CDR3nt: TGTGCCAGCAGCTCGGGACAGGGCACAGATACGCAGTATTTT; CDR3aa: CASSSGQGTDTQYF
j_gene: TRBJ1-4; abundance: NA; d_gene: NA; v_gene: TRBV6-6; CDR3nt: TGTGCCAGCAGTCCACAGGGTGCCACTAATGAAAAACTGTTTTTT; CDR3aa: CASSPQGATNEKLFF
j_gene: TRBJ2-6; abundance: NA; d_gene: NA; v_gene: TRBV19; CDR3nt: TGTGCCAGTAGTATAGGGAGGGCCGCCCCCTCTGGGGCCAACGTCCTGACTTTC; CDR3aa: CASSIGRAAPSGANVLTF
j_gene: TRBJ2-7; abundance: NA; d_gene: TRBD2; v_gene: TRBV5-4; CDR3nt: TGTGCCAGCAGCCTAGCGGGGACCTACGAGCAGTACTTC; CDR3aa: CASSLAGTYEQYF
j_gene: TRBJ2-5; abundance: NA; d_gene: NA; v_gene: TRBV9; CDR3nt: TGTGCCAGCAGCGCCCAGGGGACCCGGGGAGAGACCCAGTACTTC; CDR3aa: CASSAQGTRGETQYF
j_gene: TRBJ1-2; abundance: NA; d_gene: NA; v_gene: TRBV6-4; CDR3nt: TGTGCCAGCAGTGATCAGGGGAACTACGGCTACACCTTC; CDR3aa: CASSDQGNYGYTF
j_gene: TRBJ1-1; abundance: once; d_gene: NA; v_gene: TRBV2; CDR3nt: TGTGCCAGCAGTCGGGGATATGAAGCTTTCTTT; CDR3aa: CASSRGYEAFF
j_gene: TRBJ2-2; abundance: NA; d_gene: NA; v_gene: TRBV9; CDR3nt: TGTGCCAGCAGCTCTCAGGTCACCGGGGAGCTGTTTTTT; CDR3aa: CASSSQVTGELFF
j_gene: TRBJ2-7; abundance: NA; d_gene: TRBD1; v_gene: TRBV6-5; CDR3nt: TGTGCCAGCAGTTACGGTCGACAGGGTGTCAACGAGCAGTACTTC; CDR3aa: CASSYGRQGVNEQYF
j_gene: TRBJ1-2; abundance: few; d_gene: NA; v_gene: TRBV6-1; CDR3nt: TGTGCCAGCTCGCACTTCTATGGCTACACCTTC; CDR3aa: CASSHFYGYTF
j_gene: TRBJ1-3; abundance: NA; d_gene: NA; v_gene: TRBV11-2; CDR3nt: TGTGCCAGCAGCTTAGAATGGGGCAAAGGAAACACCATATATTTT; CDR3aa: CASSLEWGKGNTIYF
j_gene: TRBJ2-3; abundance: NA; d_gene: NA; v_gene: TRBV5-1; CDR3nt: TGCGCCAGCAGCTTGTCGGCAGGGTCTAGCACAGATACGCAGTATTTT; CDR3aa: CASSLSAGSSTDTQYF
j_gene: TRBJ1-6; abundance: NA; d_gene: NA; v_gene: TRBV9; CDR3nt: TGTGCCAGCTCCACCAGGGGTAATAATTCACCCCTCCACTTT; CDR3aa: CASSTRGNNSPLHF
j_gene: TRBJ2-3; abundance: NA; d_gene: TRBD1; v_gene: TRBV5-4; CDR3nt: TGTGCCAGCAGCCTCCAGACAGGGACAGATACGCAGTATTTT; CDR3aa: CASSLQTGTDTQYF
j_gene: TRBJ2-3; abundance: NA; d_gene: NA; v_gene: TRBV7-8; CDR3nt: TGTGCCAGCAGCCAGCGAGGATTCATCACAGATACGCAGTATTTT; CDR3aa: CASSQRGFITDTQYF
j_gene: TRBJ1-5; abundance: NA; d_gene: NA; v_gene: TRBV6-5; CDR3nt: TGTGCCAGCAGCCAAGGACACAATCAGCCCCAGCATTTT; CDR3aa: CASSQGHNQPQHF